These 29 T cell receptor beta chains were sequenced from one sample in a study of blood T cell repertoires in COVID-19. The protocol was immunoSEQ multiplex PCR, while the TCRdb copy is restricted to in-frame clones and leaves out a portion. The profile covers 160,000 or so clones, with roughly four fifths appearing a single time and roughly a tenth taken by the ten largest. The sample taken for sequencing was peripheral blood. The source is a human donor in a cohort sampled during active COVID-19.

J is TRBJ1-5 and V is TRBV7-8, with a weak D call TRBD1 (5 bases). This CDR3 has 16 residues. Germline loops: CDR1 SGHVS, CDR2 FQNEAQ. Trimming pared 0 bases from V and 2 bases from J, leaving 11 bases between. DNA of the CDR3: TGTGCCAGCAGCTTAGCCAGGGAGGCAGGCAATCAGCCCCAGCATTTT. Amino acid sequence: CASSLAREAGNQPQHF.

This CDR3 reads CAISETSLTGRGDTEAFF. The CDR3 DNA reads TGTGCCATCAGTGAGACCTCACTGACAGGAAGAGGGGACACTGAAGCTTTCTTT. The chain joins TRBV10-3 to TRBJ1-1, with D tentatively TRBD1 (6 bases). V lost 2 bases and J lost 3, with 22 bases in between. Per the germline V gene, CDR1 is ENHRY and CDR2 is SYGVKD. The CDR3 spans 18 residues.

The V call is TRBV2, the J call TRBJ2-3; TRBD2 matches 8 bases. Trimming removed 6 bases from V and 1 base from J; junction bases left unmatched: 6. Germline lookup yields CDR1 SNHLY and CDR2 FYNNEI. The CDR3 runs to 15 residues. For the CDR3, the DNA is TGTGCCAGCAGGAAACTAGCGGAGCGCACAGATACGCAGTATTTT. It translates to CASRKLAERTDTQYF.

The gene calls are TRBV14 and TRBJ2-3; TRBD1 might be the D (5 bases). CDR1 SGHDN and CDR2 FVKESK come from the germline V gene. The CDR3 totals 13 residues. V lost 5 bases and J lost 4, with 10 bases in between. CDR3 bases: TGTGCCAGCAGCATAGTGGGGCCAGATACGCAGTATTTT. Translation gives CASSIVGPDTQYF.

This chain uses TRBV24-1 with TRBJ2-7; D may be TRBD1 (5 bases). CDR1 KGHDR and CDR2 SFDVKD come from the germline V gene. V lost 7 bases and J 5 bases, leaving 14 bases between the germline ends. The CDR3 runs 13 residues. The CDR3 sequence: CATSDSFRDEQYF. The CDR3 coding sequence is TGTGCCACCAGCGACAGCTTCCGTGACGAGCAGTACTTC.

The chain combines TRBV11-2 with TRBJ2-5, with 8 bases that match TRBD2. V lost 1 base to trimming and J lost 5 bases; unmatched junction nucleotides: 6. Germline V gene sequence: CDR1 SGHAT, CDR2 FQNNGV. There are 15 residues in the CDR3. The CDR3 region has the DNA TGTGCCAGCAGCTTAGTGGGGACTAGGGGTGAGACCCAGTACTTC. Translating gives CASSLVGTRGETQYF. The entire variable domain, with the rest obtained from reference TRBV11-2 and TRBJ2-5, is as follows: EAGVAQSPRYKIIEKRQSVAFWCNPISGHATLYWYQQILGQGPKLLIQFQNNGVVDDSQLPKDRFSAERLKGVDSTLKIQPAKLEDSAVYLCASSLVGTRGETQYFGPGTRLLVL.

The chain uses TRBV18 and TRBJ1-1; possibly TRBD1 for D (5 bases). V was trimmed by 8 bases and J by 1 base, leaving 11 bases between them. The germline gives CDR1 KGHSH, CDR2 LQKENI. This CDR3 is 13 amino acids long. The CDR3 region has the DNA TGTGCCAGCGCCCCAGGGCCGAACACTGAAGCTTTCTTT. Translating it yields CASAPGPNTEAFF. Full variable domain (missing parts from reference TRBV18 and TRBJ1-1): NAGVMQNPRHLVRRRGQEARLRCSPMKGHSHVYWYRQLPEEGLKFMVYLQKENIIDESGMPKERFSAEFPKEGPSILRIQQVVRGDSAAYFCASAPGPNTEAFFGQGTRLTVV.

CDR3 region: CASSEFHRGSDGYTF. The CDR3 bases are TGTGCCAGCAGTGAATTCCACAGGGGCAGCGATGGCTACACCTTC. The genes are TRBV25-1 and TRBJ1-2; 7 positions agree with TRBD1. The CDR3 is 15 residues long. CDR1 and CDR2 from the germline V gene are MGHDK and SYGVNS. The V segment lost 1 base and the J segment 6 bases; nucleotides outside the gene matches: 8.

The V gene is TRBV7-8, the J gene TRBJ2-7; 8 nucleotides line up with TRBD2. Losses at the gene ends were 1 base for V and 3 bases for J; bases not matched to a gene: 5. Germline-derived CDR1 and CDR2 are SGHVS and FQNEAQ. This CDR3 is built from 15 residues. This CDR3 reads CASSLGAGGHYEQYF. The CDR3 region has the DNA TGTGCCAGCAGCTTAGGGGCGGGAGGACACTACGAGCAGTACTTC.

This clone is a singleton in its sample. The rearrangement uses TRBV19 and TRBJ2-7; D perhaps matches TRBD2 (5 bases). The CDR3 has 13 residues. Between the trimmed V and J ends, which lost 5 bases and 0 bases, there was a span of 8 bases. Germline lookup yields CDR1 LNHDA and CDR2 SQIVND (reference sequence). The CDR3 spells CASSPGNSYEQYF. CDR3 coding DNA: TGTGCCAGTAGTCCCGGGAACTCCTACGAGCAGTACTTC.

The chain joins TRBV29-1 to TRBJ2-6, with 10 nucleotides matching TRBD1. The V gene end was trimmed by 4 bases and the J gene end by 4 bases; junction bases not matched to a gene: 13. The CDR3 spans 18 residues. CDR1 and CDR2 from the germline V gene are SQVTM and ANQGSEA. The CDR3 DNA reads as TGCAGCGTTGGGGGTTGGGGACAGGGGACTACCGGGGCCAACGTCCTGACTTTC. As protein: CSVGGWGQGTTGANVLTF.

The sample holds a few counts of this clone. The CDR3 region is CASGDSPLDTGELFF. The CDR3 bases are TGTGCCAGCGGCGACAGCCCCCTCGACACCGGGGAGCTGTTTTTT. The rearrangement links TRBV5-4 to TRBJ2-2; tentatively, D is TRBD1 (5 bases). V lost 7 bases, J lost 3 bases, and 16 bases lay in between. Germline assignment: CDR1 SGHNT and CDR2 YYREEE (reference sequence). The CDR3 has 15 residues. The full variable domain, rest sourced from reference TRBV5-4 and TRBJ2-2, is ETGVTQSPTHLIKTRGQQVTLRCSSQSGHNTVSWYQQALGQGPQFIFQYYREEENGRGNFPPRFSGLQFPNYSSELNVNALELDDSALYLCASGDSPLDTGELFFGEGSRLTVL.

The V and J genes are TRBV2 and TRBJ1-6; no reliable D call. Looked up from germline, CDR1 is SNHLY and CDR2 is FYNNEI. The CDR3 is made up of 13 amino acids. V was trimmed by 7 bases and J by 10 bases, leaving 14 bases between them. CDR3 DNA sequence: TGTGCCAGCAAGGGAGGGCGAGGGTCACCCCTCCACTTT. It is translated as CASKGGRGSPLHF. Looking up the rest from reference TRBV2 and TRBJ1-6 gives the full variable domain: EPEVTQTPSHQVTQMGQEVILRCVPISNHLYFYWYRQILGQKVEFLVSFYNNEISEKSEIFDDQFSVERPDGSNFTLKIRSTKLEDSAMYFCASKGGRGSPLHFGNGTRLTVT.

The chain is built from TRBV14 and TRBJ1-5; D remains ambiguous. This CDR3 is built from 16 residues. Trimming removed 4 bases from V and 0 bases from J, with 13 bases in between. Germline lookup yields CDR1 SGHDN and CDR2 FVKESK. CDR3 in DNA: TGTGCCAGCAGCCTTTCTGAGGGAGGTAGCAATCAGCCCCAGCATTTT. It encodes CASSLSEGGSNQPQHF.

The V call is TRBV7-3, the J call TRBJ2-1; 11 nucleotides align to TRBD2. The CDR3 is made up of 16 amino acids. Trimming removed 6 bases from V and 2 bases from J; junction bases left unmatched: 6. Germline V gives CDR1 SGHTA, CDR2 FQGTGA. CDR3 DNA sequence: TGTGCCAGCAGTCCCGATAGCGGGAGGGCCTACAATGAGCAGTTCTTC. Translated, it gives CASSPDSGRAYNEQFF.

The sample holds a few counts of this clone. The rearrangement uses TRBV6-6 and TRBJ2-1; D not certain. Germline CDR1 MNHNY, CDR2 SVGAGI (reference sequence). V shed 6 bases and J shed 0 bases, with 12 bases lying between them. The CDR3 length is 15 residues. The DNA for the CDR3 is TGTGCCAGCAGAGTCGACTTGGGCTCCTACAATGAGCAGTTCTTC. Amino acids: CASRVDLGSYNEQFF.

V usage is TRBV15 and J usage is TRBJ2-3; 8 nucleotides match TRBD2. Trimming at V came to 8 bases and at J to 0 bases, leaving 1 base not matched to a gene. This CDR3 spans 13 amino acids. The germline V gene encodes CDR1 LNHNV and CDR2 YYDKDF (reference sequence). DNA of the CDR3: TGTGCCACCGGCGGGAGGAGCACAGATACGCAGTATTTT. Encoded protein: CATGGRSTDTQYF.

V and J are TRBV9 and TRBJ2-5; tentatively, D is TRBD2 (6 bases). Trimming took off 0 bases at V and 2 bases at J, with 11 bases between the two ends. Germline V lookup: CDR1 SGDLS, CDR2 YYNGEE. This CDR3 has 15 amino acids. This chain's CDR3 is CASSVESRGQETQYF. The CDR3 DNA reads TGTGCCAGCAGCGTAGAGTCGCGGGGTCAAGAGACCCAGTACTTC.

The chain links TRBV7-9 to TRBJ1-5; no firm D call. CDR1 and CDR2 from the germline V gene are SEHNR and FQNEAQ (reference sequence). This CDR3 comprises 14 residues. Trimming pared 5 bases from V and 7 bases from J, leaving 15 bases between. CDR3: CASSMSELGQPQHF. CDR3 in DNA: TGTGCCAGCAGCATGAGTGAACTAGGGCAGCCCCAGCATTTT.

CDR3 sequence: CASSQDRAGGPFF. The DNA for the CDR3 is TGCGCCAGCAGCCAAGATCGGGCAGGGGGACCTTTCTTT. The V call is TRBV4-3, the J call TRBJ1-1; 7 bases are a match to TRBD1. Germline trimming cut 0 bases from V and 12 bases from J; bases unmatched to any gene: 7. The length of the CDR3 is 13 residues. Germline values: CDR1 LGHNA, CDR2 YSLEER.

The CDR3, as DNA: TGTGCCACGGGGGCCCCCAGGGGTAGCACAGATACGCAGTATTTT. This translates into CATGAPRGSTDTQYF. The V call is TRBV15, the J call TRBJ2-3; D is perhaps TRBD1 (6 bases). The length of the CDR3 is 15 residues. With 9 bases removed from V and 0 bases from J, the gap between germline ends came to 16 bases. The germline CDR1 and CDR2 sequences are LNHNV and YYDKDF (reference sequence).

V usage is TRBV11-2 and J usage is TRBJ1-2; maybe TRBD1 (5 bases). Trimming took off 5 bases at V and 4 bases at J, with 17 bases between the two ends. CDR3 length equals 15 residues. Looked up from germline, CDR1 is SGHAT and CDR2 is FQNNGV. The chain's CDR3 is CASSPHRGMSYGYTF. The CDR3 coding sequence is TGTGCCAGCAGCCCTCATCGGGGGATGAGCTATGGCTACACCTTC.

The V call is TRBV7-9, the J call TRBJ1-1, with D perhaps TRBD1 (5 bases). The CDR3 consists of 15 residues. The germline V gene has CDR1 SEHNR and CDR2 FQNEAQ (reference sequence). V shed 5 bases and J shed 3 bases, with 16 bases lying between them. This CDR3 is CASSPIKGSDTEAFF. The DNA of the CDR3 is TGTGCCAGCAGCCCCATCAAGGGGTCGGACACTGAAGCTTTCTTT.

This clone appeared a few times. This sequence joins TRBV2 and TRBJ1-2; D uncertain. Trimming took off 7 bases at V and 4 bases at J, with 10 bases between the two ends. Germline CDR1 reads SNHLY; CDR2 reads FYNNEI. The CDR3 length is 12 residues. The CDR3 DNA is TGTGCCAGCATACCAGGAATCTATGGCTACACCTTC. Translated, it gives CASIPGIYGYTF. Filled out from reference TRBV2 and TRBJ1-2, the complete variable domain reads EPEVTQTPSHQVTQMGQEVILRCVPISNHLYFYWYRQILGQKVEFLVSFYNNEISEKSEIFDDQFSVERPDGSNFTLKIRSTKLEDSAMYFCASIPGIYGYTFGSGTRLTVV.

The chain links TRBV28 to TRBJ2-1; TRBD2 agrees at 8 bases. Germline V lookup: CDR1 MDHEN, CDR2 SYDVKM. J gave up 6 bases and V 3 bases, and 7 bases lay outside the gene matches. This CDR3 has 15 amino acids. This chain's CDR3 is CASSFSGATRNEQFF. CDR3 nucleotides: TGTGCCAGCAGTTTTAGCGGGGCGACGCGCAATGAGCAGTTCTTC.

The chain has TRBV29-1 and TRBJ1-3; a weak D match, TRBD1 (5 bases). Germline V gene lookup returns CDR1 SQVTM and CDR2 ANQGSEA. The germline V and J ends were trimmed by 3 bases and 4 bases, with 10 bases remaining between them. The CDR3 runs 13 residues. The DNA of the CDR3 is TGCAGCGTTGACGGGGGATCCGGAAACACCATATATTTT. It is translated as CSVDGGSGNTIYF.

The J gene is TRBJ2-7, the V gene TRBV30, with a possible D match to TRBD2 (6 bases). Per germline, CDR1 GTSNPN and CDR2 SVGIG (reference sequence). The V end lost 0 bases, the J end lost 2 bases, and 11 bases lay between the germline ends. CDR3 size: 14 residues. CDR3 residues: CAWSVRDSTYEQYF. The DNA of the CDR3 is TGTGCCTGGAGTGTAAGGGACTCCACCTACGAGCAGTACTTC.

V is TRBV7-2 and J is TRBJ2-3, with a possible D match to TRBD2 (5 bases). Germline CDR1 SGHTA, CDR2 FQGNSA. Trimming stripped 5 bases from V and 5 bases from J, with 14 bases between. The CDR3 totals 14 residues. The CDR3 sequence: CASSPQQRGDTQYF. CDR3 in DNA: TGTGCCAGCAGCCCCCAGCAACGGGGAGATACGCAGTATTTT.

The V gene is TRBV18, the J gene TRBJ2-1; possible D gene TRBD1, 6 bases. V was shortened by 3 bases and J by 9 bases, with 18 bases between the two germline ends. The CDR3 loop spans 15 amino acids. The germline gives CDR1 KGHSH, CDR2 LQKENI. The CDR3 protein is CASSPRAGENGEQFF. The CDR3 bases are TGTGCCAGCTCACCCCGGGCAGGGGAGAATGGTGAGCAGTTCTTC. Based on the CDR3 plus reference TRBV18 and TRBJ2-1, the full variable domain is NAGVMQNPRHLVRRRGQEARLRCSPMKGHSHVYWYRQLPEEGLKFMVYLQKENIIDESGMPKERFSAEFPKEGPSILRIQQVVRGDSAAYFCASSPRAGENGEQFFGPGTRLTVL.